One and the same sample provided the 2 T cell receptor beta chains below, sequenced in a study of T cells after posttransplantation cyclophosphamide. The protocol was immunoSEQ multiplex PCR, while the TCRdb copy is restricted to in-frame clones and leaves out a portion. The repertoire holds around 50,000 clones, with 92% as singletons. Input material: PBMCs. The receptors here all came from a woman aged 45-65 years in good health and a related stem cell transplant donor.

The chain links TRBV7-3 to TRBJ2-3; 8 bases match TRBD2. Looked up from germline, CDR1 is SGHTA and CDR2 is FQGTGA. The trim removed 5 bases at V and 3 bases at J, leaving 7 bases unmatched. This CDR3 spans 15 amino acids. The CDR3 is CASSGSGSRTDTQYF. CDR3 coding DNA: TGTGCCAGCAGCGGGAGCGGGAGTCGGACAGATACGCAGTATTTT. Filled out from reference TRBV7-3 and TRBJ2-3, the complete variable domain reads GAGVSQTPSNKVTEKGKYVELRCDPISGHTALYWYRQSLGQGPEFLIYFQGTGAADDSGLPNDRFFAVRPEGSVSTLKIQRTERGDSAVYLCASSGSGSRTDTQYFGPGTRLTVL.

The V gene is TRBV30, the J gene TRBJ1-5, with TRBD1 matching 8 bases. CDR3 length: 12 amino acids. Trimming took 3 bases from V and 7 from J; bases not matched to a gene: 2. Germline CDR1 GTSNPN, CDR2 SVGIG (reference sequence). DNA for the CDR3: TGTGCCTGGAGCAGGGGGCTACAGCCCCAGCATTTT. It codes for CAWSRGLQPQHF. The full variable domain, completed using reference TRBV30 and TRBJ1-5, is SQTIHQWPATLVQPVGSPLSLECTVEGTSNPNLYWYRQAAGRGLQLLFYSVGIGQISSEVPQNLSASRPQDRQFILSSKKLLLSDSGFYLCAWSRGLQPQHFGDGTRLSIL.